This section outlines one TCR beta chain sequence together with its context. The data stem from a study of blood T cell repertoires in COVID-19. Background on the study: PBMCs, B-cell-depleted T cells, or T cells were the source of the cDNA or gDNA that made up the material.

There are 13 residues in the CDR3. Assay used: immunoSEQ multiplex PCR; TCRdb lists only in-frame clones, some missing. The table records roughly 45,000 clones, 89% of them present only once. The source is a human donor in a cohort sampled during active COVID-19. Sequenced input: peripheral blood. The chain is built from TRBV21-1 and TRBJ1-2. TRBV21-1 is deemed a pseudogene. The CDR3 spells CASSTSLIHGYTF. The DNA of the CDR3 is TGTGCCAGCAGCACCTCCTTAATCCATGGCTACACCTTC.